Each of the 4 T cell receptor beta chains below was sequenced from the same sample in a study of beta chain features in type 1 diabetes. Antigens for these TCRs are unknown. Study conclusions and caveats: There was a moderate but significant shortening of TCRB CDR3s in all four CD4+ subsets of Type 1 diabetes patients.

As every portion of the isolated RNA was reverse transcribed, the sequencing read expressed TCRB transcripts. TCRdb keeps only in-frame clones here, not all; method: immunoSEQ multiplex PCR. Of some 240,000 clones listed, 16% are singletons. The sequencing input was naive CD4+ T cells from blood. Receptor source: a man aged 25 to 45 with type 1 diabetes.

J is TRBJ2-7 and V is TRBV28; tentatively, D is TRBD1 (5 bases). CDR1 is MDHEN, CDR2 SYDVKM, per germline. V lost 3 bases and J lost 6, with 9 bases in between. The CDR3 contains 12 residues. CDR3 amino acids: CASSLTQGEQYF. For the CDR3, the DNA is TGTGCCAGCAGTTTGACGCAGGGCGAGCAGTACTTC.

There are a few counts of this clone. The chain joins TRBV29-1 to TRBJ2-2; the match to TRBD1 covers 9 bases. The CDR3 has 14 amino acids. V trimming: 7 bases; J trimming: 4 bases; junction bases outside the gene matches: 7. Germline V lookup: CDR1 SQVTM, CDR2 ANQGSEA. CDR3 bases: TGCAGCGGCGCCGGACAGGGGAGCACCGGGGAGCTGTTTTTT. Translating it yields CSGAGQGSTGELFF.

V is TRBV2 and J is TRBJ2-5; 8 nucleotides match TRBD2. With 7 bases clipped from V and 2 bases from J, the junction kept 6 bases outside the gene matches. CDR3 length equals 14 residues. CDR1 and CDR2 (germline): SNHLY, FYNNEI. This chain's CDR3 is CASTEREWQETQYF. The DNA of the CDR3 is TGTGCCAGCACTGAGCGGGAGTGGCAAGAGACCCAGTACTTC.

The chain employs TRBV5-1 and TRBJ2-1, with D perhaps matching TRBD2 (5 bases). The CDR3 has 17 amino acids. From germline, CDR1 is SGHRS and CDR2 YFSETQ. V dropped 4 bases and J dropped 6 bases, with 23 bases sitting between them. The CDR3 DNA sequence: TGCGCCAGCAGCCTTGCGAGAGGAGGCTCAAACGTCAATGAGCAGTTCTTC. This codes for CASSLARGGSNVNEQFF.